This is a list of T cell receptor beta chains from one sample in a study of blood T cell repertoires in COVID-19. The assay was immunoSEQ multiplex PCR, and TCRdb's table has in-frame clones only and misses some. The profile covers over 200,000 clones, with more than 85% appearing a single time and about 2% taken by the ten largest. The sample was peripheral blood. The receptors come from a man in his forties with active or convalescent COVID-19. Each CDR3 is given without its conserved first and last residue. Each record gives: CDR3 length, V gene, J gene, CDR3 protein.

>12|TRBV18|TRBJ2-7
ASSLATLSYEQY
>12|TRBV11-2|TRBJ2-3
ASSRTSGTDTQY
>13|TRBV11-3|TRBJ2-7
ASSPAGTGSYEQY
>14|TRBV7-2|TRBJ1-1
ASSLDGGGGNTEAF
>16|TRBV2|TRBJ2-3
ASKAPGLAGGPRDTQY
>14|TRBV9|TRBJ2-3
ASSALGGGAQDTQY
>14|TRBV7-9|TRBJ1-5
ASSLNRDSRNQPQH
>12|TRBV7-9|TRBJ2-1
ASSHGQIGNEQF
>14|TRBV5-6|TRBJ1-5
ASSLLGTGGGQPQH
>13|TRBV5-1|TRBJ2-7
ASSLVGGRFDEQY
>10|TRBV2|TRBJ2-3
AGRGRADTQY
>14|TRBV4-1|TRBJ1-5
ASSQDRESSNQPQH
>12|TRBV30|TRBJ1-5
AWSVGWGDQPQH
>13|TRBV3-1/TRBV3-2|TRBJ1-1
ASSQVDRVSSSAF
>13|TRBV9|TRBJ1-5
ASSPFRSGNQPQH
>11|TRBV7-9|TRBJ1-1
ASSLVQGAEAF
>13|TRBV7-7|TRBJ2-5
ASSLALHSQETQY
>10|TRBV9|TRBJ1-2
ASSGRQGGYT
>14|TRBV4-1|TRBJ2-7
ASSQDGGGPTYEQY
>13|TRBV28|TRBJ1-3
ASSEQGGAGNTIY
>13|TRBV2|TRBJ1-1
ASRREGNKNTEAF
>12|TRBV28|TRBJ2-3
ASRRGGPSDTQY
>12|TRBV5-1|TRBJ2-6
ASSPTGGANVLT
>10|TRBV3-1/TRBV3-2|TRBJ1-4
ASSQVGTSLF
>9|TRBV19|TRBJ1-1
ASGEGTEAF
>13|TRBV24-1|TRBJ1-4
ATSDLRQSNEKLF
>14|TRBV24-1|TRBJ1-5
ATSDLRTGSNQPQH
>11|TRBV6-5|TRBJ2-7
ASSYDGSYEQY
>13|TRBV3-1/TRBV3-2|TRBJ1-4
ASSQGRGRGEKLF
>15|TRBV28|TRBJ2-5
ASSFSPSGRGGETQY
>13|TRBV5-1|TRBJ2-5
ASRSAGTAQETQY
>11|TRBV2|TRBJ1-2
ASSVARDTGYT
>13|TRBV5-1|TRBJ2-5
ASSRGLAGQETQY
>12|TRBV5-6|TRBJ1-3
ASSSGPVGNTIY
>12|TRBV29-1|TRBJ2-1
SVEDGGGADEQF
>13|TRBV27|TRBJ1-2
ASSPSGATLYGYT
>12|TRBV30|TRBJ1-5
AWSVPGNNQPQH
>12|TRBV6-5|TRBJ2-7
ASSYGQGVHEQY
>10|TRBV19|TRBJ2-7
ASNTGGHEQY
>13|TRBV30|TRBJ2-2
AWKSDRGIQGELF
>13|TRBV27|TRBJ2-7
ASSLGGISSYEQY
>14|TRBV6-5|TRBJ2-2
ASSYFGQENTGELF
>15|TRBV5-1|TRBJ1-1
ASSPFGERIGNTEAF
>11|TRBV18|TRBJ1-1
ASSPDSYTEAF
>13|TRBV5-4|TRBJ1-4
ASSPSTGGREKLF
>11|TRBV29-1|TRBJ1-2
SVPGDRFGGYT
>13|TRBV6-5|TRBJ2-1
ASRPQGISYNEQF
>17|TRBV4-2|TRBJ2-2
ASSQERLAGDGDTGELF
>17|TRBV5-1|TRBJ1-4
ASSLDITWDTATNEKLF
>15|TRBV9|TRBJ2-1
ASSGLTGDSSYNEQF
>12|TRBV5-1|TRBJ2-5
ASTLPGQQETQY